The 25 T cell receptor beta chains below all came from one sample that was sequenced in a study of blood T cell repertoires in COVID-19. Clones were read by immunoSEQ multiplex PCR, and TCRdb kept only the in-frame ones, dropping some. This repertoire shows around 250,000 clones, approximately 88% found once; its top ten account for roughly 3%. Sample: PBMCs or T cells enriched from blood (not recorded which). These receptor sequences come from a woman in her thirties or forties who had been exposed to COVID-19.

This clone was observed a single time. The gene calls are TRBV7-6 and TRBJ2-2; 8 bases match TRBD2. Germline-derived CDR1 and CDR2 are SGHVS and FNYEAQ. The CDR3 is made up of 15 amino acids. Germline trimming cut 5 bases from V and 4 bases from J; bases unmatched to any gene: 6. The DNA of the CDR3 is TGTGCCAGCAGCCCGTGGACTAGCCGCACCGGGGAGCTGTTTTTT. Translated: CASSPWTSRTGELFF. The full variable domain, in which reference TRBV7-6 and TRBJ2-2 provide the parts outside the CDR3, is GAGVSQSPRYKVTKRGQDVALRCDPISGHVSLYWYRQALGQGPEFLTYFNYEAQQDKSGLPNDRFSAERPEGSISTLTIQRTEQRDSAMYRCASSPWTSRTGELFFGEGSRLTVL.

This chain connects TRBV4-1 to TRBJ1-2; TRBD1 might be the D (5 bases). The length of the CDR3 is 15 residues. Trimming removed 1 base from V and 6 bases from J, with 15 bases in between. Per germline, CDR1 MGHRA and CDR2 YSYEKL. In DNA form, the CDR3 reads TGCGCCAGCAGCCAAGCGGCACAGGTCCCCGATGGCTACACCTTC. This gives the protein CASSQAAQVPDGYTF.

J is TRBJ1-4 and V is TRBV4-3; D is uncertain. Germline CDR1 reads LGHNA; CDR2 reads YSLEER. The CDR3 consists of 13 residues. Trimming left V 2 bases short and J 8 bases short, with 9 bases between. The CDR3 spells CASSQRLGEKLFF. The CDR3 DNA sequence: TGCGCCAGCAGCCAACGCCTGGGCGAAAAACTGTTTTTT.

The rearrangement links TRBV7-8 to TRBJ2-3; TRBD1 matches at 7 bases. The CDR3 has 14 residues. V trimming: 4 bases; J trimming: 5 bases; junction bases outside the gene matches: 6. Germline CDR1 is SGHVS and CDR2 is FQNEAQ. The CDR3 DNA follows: TGTGCCAGCAGCTGGCTCCAGGGGGAAGATACGCAGTATTTT. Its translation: CASSWLQGEDTQYF.

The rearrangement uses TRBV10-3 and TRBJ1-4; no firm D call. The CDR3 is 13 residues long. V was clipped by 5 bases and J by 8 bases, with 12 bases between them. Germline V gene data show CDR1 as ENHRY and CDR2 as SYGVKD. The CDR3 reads CAISLENGEKLFF. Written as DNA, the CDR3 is TGTGCCATCAGTTTAGAGAACGGGGAAAAACTGTTTTTT.

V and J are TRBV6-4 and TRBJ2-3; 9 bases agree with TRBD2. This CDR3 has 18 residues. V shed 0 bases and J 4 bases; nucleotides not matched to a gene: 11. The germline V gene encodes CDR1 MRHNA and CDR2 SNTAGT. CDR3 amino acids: CASSDSAGGGGAADTQYF. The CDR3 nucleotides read TGTGCCAGCAGTGACTCCGCGGGCGGCGGGGGGGCCGCAGATACGCAGTATTTT.

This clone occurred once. The CDR3 nucleotides read TGTGCCAGCAGGCTAATAGTGAACACTGAAGCTTTCTTT. Protein product: CASRLIVNTEAFF. The V gene is TRBV14, the J gene TRBJ1-1; no clear D gene. Germline V gene lookup returns CDR1 SGHDN and CDR2 FVKESK. The CDR3 has 13 residues. Trimming took 6 bases from V and 0 from J, leaving 8 bases between them.

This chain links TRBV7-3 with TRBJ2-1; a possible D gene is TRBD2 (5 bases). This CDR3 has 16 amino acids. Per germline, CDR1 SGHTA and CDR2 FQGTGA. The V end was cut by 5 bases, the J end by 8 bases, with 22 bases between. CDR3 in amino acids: CASSPTIWASNDEQFF. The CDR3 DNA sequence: TGTGCCAGCAGCCCCACCATCTGGGCTAGCAACGATGAGCAGTTCTTC.

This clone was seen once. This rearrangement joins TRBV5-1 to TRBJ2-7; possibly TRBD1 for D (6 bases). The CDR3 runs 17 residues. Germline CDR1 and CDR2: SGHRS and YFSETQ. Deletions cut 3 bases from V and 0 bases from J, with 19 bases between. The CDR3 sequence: CASSSSISDSSSYEQYF. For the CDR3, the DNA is TGCGCCAGCAGCTCCTCAATATCGGACAGTAGCTCCTACGAGCAGTACTTC.

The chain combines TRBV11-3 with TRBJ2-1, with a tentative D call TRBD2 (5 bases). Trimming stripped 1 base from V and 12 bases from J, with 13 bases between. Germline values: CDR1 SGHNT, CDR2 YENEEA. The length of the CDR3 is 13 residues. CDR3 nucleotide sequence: TGTGCCAGCAGCTTAGGGGCGCGTAGCGTGCAGTTCTTC. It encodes CASSLGARSVQFF.

The DNA for the CDR3 is TGTGCCAGCAGTTTCGGGACTCCCGTCACAGATACGCAGTATTTT. As protein: CASSFGTPVTDTQYF. This chain uses TRBV6-5 with TRBJ2-3; D perhaps matches TRBD2 (6 bases). This CDR3 spans 15 amino acids. The germline V and J ends were trimmed by 4 bases and 2 bases, with 13 bases remaining between them. Per the germline V gene, CDR1 is MNHEY and CDR2 is SVGAGI.

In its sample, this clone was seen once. The DNA of the CDR3 is TGTGCCAGCAGCCACAGGGAAACAGAGACCCAGTACTTC. Translation gives CASSHRETETQYF. This sequence joins TRBV11-2 and TRBJ2-5; D perhaps matches TRBD1 (6 bases). Germline V lookup: CDR1 SGHAT, CDR2 FQNNGV. Trimming shortened V by 5 bases and J by 4 bases, and 11 bases separated the two germline ends. CDR3 length equals 13 residues.

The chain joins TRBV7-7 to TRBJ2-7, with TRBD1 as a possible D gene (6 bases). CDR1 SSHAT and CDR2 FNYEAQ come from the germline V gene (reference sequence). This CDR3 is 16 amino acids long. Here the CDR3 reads CASSLVQVRGSYEQYV. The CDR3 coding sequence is TGTGCTAGCAGCTTAGTTCAAGTCAGGGGCTCCTACGAGCAGTACGTC.

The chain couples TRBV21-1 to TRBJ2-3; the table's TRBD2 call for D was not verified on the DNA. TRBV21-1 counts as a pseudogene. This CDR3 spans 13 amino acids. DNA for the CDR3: TGTGCCAACCCCAGCGGGAGTACCGATACGCAGTATTTT. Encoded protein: CANPSGSTDTQYF.

This chain's CDR3 is CAIPRDRALNTEAFF. As DNA, the CDR3 is TGCGCCATCCCCCGGGACAGGGCTTTGAACACTGAAGCTTTCTTT. The chain recombines TRBV10-1 with TRBJ1-1; 9 positions match TRBD1. Germline V lookup: CDR1 WNHNN, CDR2 SYGVQD (reference sequence). V was clipped by 10 bases and J by 0 bases; unmatched bases: 9. This CDR3 has 15 residues.

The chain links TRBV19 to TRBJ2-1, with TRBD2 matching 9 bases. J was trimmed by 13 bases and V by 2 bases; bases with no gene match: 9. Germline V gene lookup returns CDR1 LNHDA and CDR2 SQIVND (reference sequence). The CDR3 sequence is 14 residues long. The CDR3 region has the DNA TGTGCCAGTAGTATAACCCGACTAGCGGCTAATCAGTTCTTC. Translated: CASSITRLAANQFF.

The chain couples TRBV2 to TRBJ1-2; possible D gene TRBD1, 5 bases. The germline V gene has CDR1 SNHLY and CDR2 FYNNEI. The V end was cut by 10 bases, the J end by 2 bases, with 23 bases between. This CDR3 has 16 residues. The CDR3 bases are TGTGCCACAACCCCGGGACTAAGGGGTTACAACTATGGCTACACCTTC. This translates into CATTPGLRGYNYGYTF.

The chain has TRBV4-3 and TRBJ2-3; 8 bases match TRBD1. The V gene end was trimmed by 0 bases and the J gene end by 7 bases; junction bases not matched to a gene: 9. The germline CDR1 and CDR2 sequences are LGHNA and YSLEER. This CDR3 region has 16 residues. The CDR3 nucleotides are TGCGCCAGCAGCCAAGAATATGGACAGGGCTTTAATACGCAGTATTTT. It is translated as CASSQEYGQGFNTQYF.

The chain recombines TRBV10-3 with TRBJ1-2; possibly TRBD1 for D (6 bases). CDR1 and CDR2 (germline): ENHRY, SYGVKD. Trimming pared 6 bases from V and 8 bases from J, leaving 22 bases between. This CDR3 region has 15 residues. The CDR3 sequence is CAISRDTSVVGGYTF. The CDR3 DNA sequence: TGTGCCATCAGCCGGGACACTTCGGTTGTGGGGGGCTACACCTTC.

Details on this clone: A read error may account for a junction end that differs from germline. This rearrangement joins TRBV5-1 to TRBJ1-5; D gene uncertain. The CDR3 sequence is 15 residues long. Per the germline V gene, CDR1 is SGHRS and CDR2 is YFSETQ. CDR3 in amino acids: CASSWAGYSNQPQHF. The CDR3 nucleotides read TGTGCCAGCAGCTGGGCAGGTTATAGCAATCAGCCCCAGCATTTT.

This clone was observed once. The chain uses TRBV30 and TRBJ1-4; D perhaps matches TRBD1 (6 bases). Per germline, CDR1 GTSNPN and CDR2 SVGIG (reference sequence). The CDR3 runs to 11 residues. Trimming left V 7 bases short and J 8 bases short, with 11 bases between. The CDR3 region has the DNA TGTGCCTCGACAGGAGGCGAAAAACTGTTTTTT. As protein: CASTGGEKLFF.

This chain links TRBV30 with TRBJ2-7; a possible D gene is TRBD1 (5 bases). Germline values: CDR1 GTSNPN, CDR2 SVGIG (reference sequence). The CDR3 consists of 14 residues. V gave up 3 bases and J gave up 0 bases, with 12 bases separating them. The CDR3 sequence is CAWSHPGPSYEQYF. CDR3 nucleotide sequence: TGTGCCTGGAGCCACCCAGGGCCCTCCTACGAGCAGTACTTC.

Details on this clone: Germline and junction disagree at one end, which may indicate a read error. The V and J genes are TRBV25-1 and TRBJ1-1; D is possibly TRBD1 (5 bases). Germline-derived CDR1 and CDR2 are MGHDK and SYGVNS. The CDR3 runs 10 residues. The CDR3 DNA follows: TGTGCCAGCAGTGGGGGGACTCTCTACTTT. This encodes CASSGGTLYF.

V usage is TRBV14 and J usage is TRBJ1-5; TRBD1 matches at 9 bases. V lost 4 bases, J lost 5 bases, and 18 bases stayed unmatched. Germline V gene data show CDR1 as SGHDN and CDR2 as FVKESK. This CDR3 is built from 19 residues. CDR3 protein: CASSLGQGNGLSEDQPQHF. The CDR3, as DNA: TGTGCCAGCAGCCTCGGACAGGGGAACGGGCTATCGGAAGATCAGCCCCAGCATTTT.

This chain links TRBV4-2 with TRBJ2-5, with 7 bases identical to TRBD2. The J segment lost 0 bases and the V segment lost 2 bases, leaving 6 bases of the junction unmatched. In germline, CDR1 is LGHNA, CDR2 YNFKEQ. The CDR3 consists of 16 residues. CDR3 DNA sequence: TGTGCCAGCAGCCAAAGGGCTAGCGGAAACCAAGAGACCCAGTACTTC. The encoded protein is CASSQRASGNQETQYF.